This T cell receptor beta chain was recovered during a study of cytomegalovirus exposure and HLA in healthy donors (dated by TCRdb to 2017 to 2019). In terms of the full investigation: According to an earlier analysis of a few hundred of the donors, 150 million to 200 million T cells yielded 120 million or so unique TCR beta sequences and approximately 300 Gb of sequence data. An early release that covered 500 to 800 HLA-typed donors contained approximately 300 gigabases of sequencing data and tens of millions of unique TCR sequences. Of the roughly 400 genotyped donors, over 65% fell in the genetic ancestry cluster associated with self-reported Caucasian donors. The aim of the study was to test whether cataloging public T cell receptors could identify signatures of past pathogen exposure. The T cell repertoires of 700 or so subjects were profiled by immunosequencing and related to cytomegalovirus serostatus. A separate validation cohort of roughly 120 different subjects was used in addition to the 666-subject first cohort. To predict cytomegalovirus infection status, the study combined high-throughput TCR immunosequencing, statistical association of individual TCRs with disease status, and machine learning. A later analysis re-examined previously published TCR beta repertoires from around 670 donors and added high-resolution HLA genotyping to investigate patterns of TCR occurrence. In the later analysis, no new phenotypic data were used to find candidate immune exposures; instead, reliance was placed on TCR beta sequences and their occurrence across donors. An earlier analysis of around 580 of the donors used high-throughput TCR beta sequencing to judge whether each TCR beta V gene segment behaved as functional or pseudogenic. Donor age, sex, ethnicity and CMV serostatus were collected together with the repertoire data. In a later genetic analysis, genome-wide SNP genotypes for 398 of the 666 donors were used, and that subset was treated as a discovery cohort. Every discovery cohort repertoire had been produced on one sequencing platform. Class I and class II HLA loci were covered by the typing at four-digit resolution. The number of donors typed differed by locus, with about 629-630 for A, B, C, DRB1 and DQB1, over 500 for DQA1, nearly 610 for DPA1, and over 400 for DPB1. Four to six DR-DQ haplotypes were handled as single units for association and clustering because linkage in the cohort was strong. Across approximately 400 genotyped donors of the cohort, an average of approximately 240,000 unique TCR beta nucleotide sequences per donor were sequenced, and around 20% of those sequences were non-productive.

What the study reported, not specific to this receptor: In a later analysis, TCR association rates were found to vary across HLA loci, with the most associated TCRs seen for DRB1 alleles and the fewest for HLA-C alleles. In an earlier analysis of approximately 600 of the donors, most TCR beta V segments were observed in productive rearrangements about 87% or about 30% of the time, broadly matching IMGT annotations. In a later analysis, HLA-associated TCR beta chains showed more clonal expansion and lower generation probabilities than non-associated chains that were equally common. This cohort had only TCR beta chains sequenced, and the lack of alpha or paired-chain data limited which features could be detected. In a later analysis, several top co-occurrence clusters were reported to appear linked to parvovirus B19, influenza, CMV and Epstein-Barr virus. A later analysis associated 16,951 TCR beta sequences with specific HLA alleles at a false discovery rate of 0.05. According to a later genetic analysis, donors in an Asian-associated ancestry cluster had fewer N-insertions in productive TCRs than the approximately 630-donor mean. The sequencing pipeline was judged likely to have produced a cluster of highly shared sequence variants as a technical artifact. A later genetic analysis associated a missense DCLRE1C variant with V-gene and J-gene trimming of TCR beta chains, and an independent cohort replicated the association. HLA typing was unavailable for some donors at each locus, so association tests used only the typed subset. A further reported finding was that TCR beta sequences accurately predicted the HLA-A and HLA-B alleles for most subjects in the first cohort. The authors suggested that the approach could potentially be extended to other disease states and immunological phenotypes. Most CMV-associated TCR beta chains appeared to be HLA-restricted in a later analysis, and the HLA associations seemed to be driven largely by CMV exposure. The classifier was reported to diagnose cytomegalovirus status with high specificity and sensitivity in both the original cohort and the validation cohort. In vitro tests confirmed that three of the cytomegalovirus-associated TCR beta chains recognize cytomegalovirus antigens. Some IMGT-functional V segments, including TRBV6-2 and TRBV6-3, could not be distinguished by the 87-base-pair reads and were therefore excluded. Correlated functional status among segregating V segments might reflect linkage disequilibrium, but an unknown experimental factor could not be ruled out. Most TCR sequences were seen in very few donors, while some public TCRs were found in many individuals. Immune exposure information for the cohort was limited to CMV serostatus. Strong co-occurrence of HLA alleles, especially DR and DQ, made assigning TCR associations to individual alleles difficult. Roughly uniform sequencing depth across donors was assumed in presence/absence analyses, although this assumption may not hold. Because counts were too low, roughly 17 rarely observed V segments, including chromosome 9 orphons, were left out of the earlier analysis of about 500 of the donors. The study listed 164 TCR beta chains as associated with cytomegalovirus.

The germline V and J ends show losses of 6 bases and 9 bases respectively, and no gene match explains 1 base of the junction. The CDR3, from cysteine to phenylalanine, totals 12 residues. Just CDR3 DNA is preserved here, 36 bases in frame from base 1. Taken from the germline V gene, the CDR1 and CDR2 loops are SNHLY and FYNNEI. Libraries were built with the immunoSEQ multiplex PCR assay. For the multiplex PCR, a mixture combining 60 forward primers for TCR Vbeta segments and 13 reverse primers for TCR Jbeta segments was used. The CDR3 region of rearranged TCR beta genes was amplified from genomic DNA by a multiplex PCR assay. On the Illumina HiSeq System, the amplified TCR beta libraries were sequenced as 87-base-pair reads. On the authors' methods: Across the 670 or so repertoires, a later analysis counted 80 million or so unique TCR beta chains, roughly 11 million of which were shared by at least two donors. Raw reads were error-corrected and collapsed into unique sequences by a nearest-neighbor algorithm in which closely related sequences were merged to remove PCR and sequencing errors. Alignment of CDR3 sequences to IMGT reference sequences was used to assign V, D and J gene segments. For a sequence to be retained, a match of at least six nucleotides was required to both a V gene segment and a J gene segment. Rearrangements were called productive when the CDR3 lacked stop codons and stayed in frame with V and J; all others were non-productive. Following IMGT convention, CDR3 was defined as the stretch from the second conserved V-encoded cysteine up to the conserved J-encoded phenylalanine. In an earlier analysis of just under 600 of the donors, sequences lacking an unambiguous match to a single V gene segment were excluded. An earlier analysis of almost 600 of the donors classified V segments as functional when productive rearrangements were above 56.7% and as segregating when the standard deviation between donors was above 5%. A statistical classification framework was developed to diagnose cytomegalovirus status using the catalog of TCR beta chain sequences. V and J gene assignment, in a later analysis, came from comparing TCR nucleotide sequences with IMGT/GENE-DB human TR gene sequences. A later analysis assigned CDR3 sequences and most-parsimonious VDJ recombination scenarios with the TCRdist pipeline. In a later analysis, each TCR beta chain was defined by its CDR3 amino acid sequence together with its V-gene family, and reads without a unique V-gene family were excluded. A later analysis removed 592 highly shared, low-generation-probability nucleotide sequences to deal with suspected cross-contamination and a sequencing artifact. A later analysis calculated a clonal expansion index for each public chain from normalized within-repertoire ranks of inferred template counts. In a later analysis, generation probabilities were computed using a VDJ recombination model fitted to out-of-frame rearrangements, and the results were checked against IGoR. In a later analysis, TCR-TCR, TCR-HLA and TCR-CMV co-occurrence was scored with hypergeometric tests, and a repertoire-size bias correction was applied to TCR pairs. To estimate false discovery rates, a later analysis permuted the HLA or CMV assignments 20 times. In a later analysis, co-occurring TCRs were grouped with DBSCAN, and TCRdist sequence similarity was added when clustering was performed within HLA-allele-positive subsets. For co-occurrence clustering, repertoires with fewer than 30,000 or more than 120,000 public chains were excluded, along with roughly 5 repertoires with anomalous nucleotide sharing. The source is immuneACCESS, and TCRdb retained only in-frame sequences with V and J called. Part of the clones is not carried over; for the studies checked, unresolved V genes explain less than half of this, and the remainder is unexplained. V and J calls and clone size are as listed in that table; D and trimming were resolved from the DNA. This sample comprises about 160,000 clones, around 85% of them detected only once. The ten largest clones take up 1% of the sample.

With regard to this clone: What antigen it recognizes has not been identified. No much larger clone exists at a distance of one base, and base qualities are not known.

The cohort consisted of 600 or so healthy bone marrow donors. At the time of sampling, every cohort member was nominally healthy, though immune exposures that went unrecorded were likely present. The donor was CMV seronegative and belonged to the group of roughly 330 seronegative cohort members. A peripheral blood sample was provided by each donor, and peripheral blood mononuclear cells were used for TCR beta sequencing. The Qiagen DNeasy Blood Extraction Kit was used to extract genomic DNA from the blood cell samples. This TCR derives from a boy aged 2 to 9 in good health and CMV-seronegative. The source material was PBMCs. This chain is built from TRBV2 and TRBJ1-6, with 8 central nucleotides matching TRBD1. The DNA is as follows: TGTGCCAGCAGCAGGGGGCTTTCACCCCTCCACTTT. Protein translation: CASSRGLSPLHF.